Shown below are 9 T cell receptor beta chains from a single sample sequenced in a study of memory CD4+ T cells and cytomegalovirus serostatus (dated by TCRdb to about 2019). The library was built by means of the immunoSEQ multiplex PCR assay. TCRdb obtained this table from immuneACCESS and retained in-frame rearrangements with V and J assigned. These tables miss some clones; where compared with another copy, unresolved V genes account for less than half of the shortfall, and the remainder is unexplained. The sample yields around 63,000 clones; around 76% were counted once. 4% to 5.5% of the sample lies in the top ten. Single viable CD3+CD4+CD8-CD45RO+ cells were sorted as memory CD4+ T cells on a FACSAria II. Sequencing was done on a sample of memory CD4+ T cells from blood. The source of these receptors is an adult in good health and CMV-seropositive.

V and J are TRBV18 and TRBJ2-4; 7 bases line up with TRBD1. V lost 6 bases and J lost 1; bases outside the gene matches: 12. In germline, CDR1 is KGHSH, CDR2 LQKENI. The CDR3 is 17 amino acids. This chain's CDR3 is CASSWLRDSGAKNIQYF. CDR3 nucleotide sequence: TGTGCCAGCTCCTGGTTACGGGACAGTGGTGCCAAAAACATTCAGTACTTC.

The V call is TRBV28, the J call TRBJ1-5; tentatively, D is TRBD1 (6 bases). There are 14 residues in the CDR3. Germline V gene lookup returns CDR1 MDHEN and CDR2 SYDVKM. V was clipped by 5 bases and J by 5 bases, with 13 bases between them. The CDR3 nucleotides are TGTGCCAGCAGTCGACAGGCAGGTGATCAGCCCCAGCATTTT. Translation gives CASSRQAGDQPQHF.

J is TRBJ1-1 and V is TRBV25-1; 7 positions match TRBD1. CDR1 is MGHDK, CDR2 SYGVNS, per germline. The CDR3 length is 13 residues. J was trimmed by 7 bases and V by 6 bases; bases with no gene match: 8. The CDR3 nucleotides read TGTGCCAGCAGCCGCGGGACAGCCCTTGAAGCTTTCTTT. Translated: CASSRGTALEAFF. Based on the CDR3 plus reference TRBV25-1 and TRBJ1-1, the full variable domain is EADIYQTPRYLVIGTGKKITLECSQTMGHDKMYWYQQDPGMELHLIHYSYGVNSTEKGDLSSESTVSRIRTEHFPLTLESARPSHTSQYLCASSRGTALEAFFGQGTRLTVV.

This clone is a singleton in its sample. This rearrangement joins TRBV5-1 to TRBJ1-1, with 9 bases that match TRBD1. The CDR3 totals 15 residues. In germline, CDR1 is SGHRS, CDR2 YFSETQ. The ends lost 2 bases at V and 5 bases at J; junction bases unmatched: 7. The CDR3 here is CASSLMTGGRTEAFF. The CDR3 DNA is TGCGCCAGCAGCTTAATGACAGGGGGAAGGACTGAAGCTTTCTTT.

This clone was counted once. The CDR3 loop reads CATSRDRSTNYGYTF. The CDR3 nucleotides read TGTGCCACCAGCAGAGATAGAAGCACTAACTATGGCTACACCTTC. The rearrangement uses TRBV15 and TRBJ1-2, with D unclear. The V gene lost 0 bases and the J gene lost 0 bases, with 8 bases spanning the gap. Germline V gives CDR1 LNHNV, CDR2 YYDKDF (reference sequence). The CDR3 extends over 15 amino acids.

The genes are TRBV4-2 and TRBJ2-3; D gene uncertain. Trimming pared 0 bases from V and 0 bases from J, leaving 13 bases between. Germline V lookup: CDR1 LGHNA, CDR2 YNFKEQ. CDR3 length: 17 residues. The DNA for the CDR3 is TGTGCCAGCAGCCAAGATTATAGTATAGGTAGCACAGATACGCAGTATTTT. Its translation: CASSQDYSIGSTDTQYF.

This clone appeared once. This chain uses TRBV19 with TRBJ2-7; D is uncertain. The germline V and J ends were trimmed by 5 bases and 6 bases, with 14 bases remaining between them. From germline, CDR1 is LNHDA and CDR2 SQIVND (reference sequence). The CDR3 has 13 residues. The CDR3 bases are TGTGCCAGTAGTCAACAATTAAGTAGCGAGCAGTACTTC. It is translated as CASSQQLSSEQYF. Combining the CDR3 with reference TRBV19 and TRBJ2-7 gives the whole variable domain DGGITQSPKYLFRKEGQNVTLSCEQNLNHDAMYWYRQDPGQGLRLIYYSQIVNDFQKGDIAEGYSVSREKKESFPLTVTSAQKNPTAFYLCASSQQLSSEQYFGPGTRLTVT.

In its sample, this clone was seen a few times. CDR3 loop: CSVERGADEQFF. CDR3 in DNA: TGCAGCGTTGAAAGAGGGGCCGATGAGCAGTTCTTC. The genes are TRBV29-1 and TRBJ2-1, with D perhaps matching TRBD1 or TRBD2 (5 bases each). With 2 bases removed from V and 8 bases from J, the gap between germline ends came to 10 bases. Germline CDR1 reads SQVTM; CDR2 reads ANQGSEA. The CDR3 runs to 12 residues.

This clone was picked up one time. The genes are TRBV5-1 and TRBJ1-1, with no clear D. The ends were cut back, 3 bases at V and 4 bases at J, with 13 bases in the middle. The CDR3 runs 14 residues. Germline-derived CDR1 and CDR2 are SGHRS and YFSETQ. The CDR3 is CASSSGPSTTEAFF. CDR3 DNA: TGCGCCAGCAGCTCCGGACCCTCGACCACTGAAGCTTTCTTT.